Presented here are 10 T cell receptor beta chains from one specimen sequenced in a study of blood T cell repertoires in COVID-19 (dated by TCRdb to between 2020 and 2021). The library was prepared using the immunoSEQ multiplex PCR assay. Not all clones reach the TCRdb copy of this immuneACCESS table, which keeps in-frame sequences only. Checked studies attribute under half of the gap to unresolved V genes and leave the rest unexplained. Across this sample there are a few hundred thousand clones, with 70% to 90% seen only once. The ten most abundant clones make up around 0.89% of the sample. What was sequenced was peripheral blood. The receptors shown here come from a man aged 40-49 years with acute or convalescent COVID-19.

The chain links TRBV7-2 to TRBJ2-7; D is possibly TRBD2 (6 bases). The V end was cut by 5 bases, the J end by 3 bases, with 11 bases between. This CDR3 has 13 amino acids. Looked up from germline, CDR1 is SGHTA and CDR2 is FQGNSA. The CDR3 here is CASSATSLYEQYF. CDR3 coding DNA: TGTGCCAGCAGCGCCACTAGCCTCTACGAGCAGTACTTC.

The chain employs TRBV13 and TRBJ1-1, with D possibly TRBD1 on 5 matching bases. Germline-derived CDR1 and CDR2 are PRHDT and FYEKMQ (reference sequence). The CDR3 runs to 14 residues. V shed 5 bases and J shed 4 bases, with 14 bases lying between them. The CDR3 is CASSQRGGITEAFF. The CDR3 DNA follows: TGTGCCAGCAGCCAAAGGGGTGGTATCACTGAAGCTTTCTTT. Based on the CDR3 plus reference TRBV13 and TRBJ1-1, the full variable domain is AAGVIQSPRHLIKEKRETATLKCYPIPRHDTVYWYQQGPGQDPQFLISFYEKMQSDKGSIPDRFSAQQFSDYHSELNMSSLELGDSALYFCASSQRGGITEAFFGQGTRLTVV.

The gene calls are TRBV6-5 and TRBJ2-2; a possible D gene is TRBD2 (6 bases). Germline-derived CDR1 and CDR2 are MNHEY and SVGAGI. Trimming took 8 bases from V and 3 from J, leaving 13 bases between them. This CDR3 spans 14 amino acids. CDR3 sequence: CASGQGGYTGELFF. DNA for the CDR3: TGTGCCAGCGGCCAGGGAGGCTACACCGGGGAGCTGTTTTTT.

V usage is TRBV6-5 and J usage is TRBJ2-5; 12 bases line up with TRBD2. The V gene's germline CDR1 is MNHEY and CDR2 SVGAGI. The CDR3 length is 15 residues. V lost 4 bases, J lost 3 bases, and 3 bases stayed unmatched. CDR3 sequence (DNA): TGTGCCAGCAGTTTTCGGACTAGCGGGGAAGAGACCCAGTACTTC. Translation: CASSFRTSGEETQYF.

The J gene is TRBJ2-5, the V gene TRBV30, with TRBD2 matching over 10 bases. This CDR3 comprises 18 residues. Germline V lookup: CDR1 GTSNPN, CDR2 SVGIG (reference sequence). V lost 0 bases, J lost 3 bases, and 13 bases stayed unmatched. The CDR3 nucleotides are TGTGCCTGGAGTGTACCCCAGCGGGGGGGCCTTTCCAAAGAGACCCAGTACTTC. Translating it yields CAWSVPQRGGLSKETQYF.

The V and J genes are TRBV15 and TRBJ1-5; D perhaps matches TRBD1 (5 bases). This CDR3 comprises 17 residues. CDR1 LNHNV and CDR2 YYDKDF come from the germline V gene (reference sequence). V lost 0 bases to trimming and J lost 1 base, with 13 bases between them. For the CDR3, the DNA is TGTGCCACCAGCAGAGACAGGGATGGAAGGAGCAATCAGCCCCAGCATTTT. This translates into CATSRDRDGRSNQPQHF. Supplemented by reference TRBV15 and TRBJ1-5, the full variable domain reads DAMVIQNPRYQVTQFGKPVTLSCSQTLNHNVMYWYQQKSSQAPKLLFHYYDKDFNNEADTPDNFQSRRPNTSFCFLDIRSPGLGDTAMYLCATSRDRDGRSNQPQHFGDGTRLSIL.

The V gene is TRBV11-2, the J gene TRBJ2-1, with TRBD1 as a possible D gene (6 bases). Trimming left V 8 bases short and J 3 bases short, with 17 bases between. Germline V gene sequence: CDR1 SGHAT, CDR2 FQNNGV. CDR3 length equals 15 residues. The CDR3 DNA sequence: TGTGCCAGCGACCCAACAGGGCCCCTCTACAATGAGCAGTTCTTC. This gives the protein CASDPTGPLYNEQFF.

The chain links TRBV5-5 to TRBJ2-5; 8 positions agree with TRBD1. Germline V gene sequence: CDR1 SGHKS, CDR2 YYEKEE (reference sequence). V dropped 4 bases and J dropped 1; count of bases not matched to a gene: 3. The CDR3 is 14 residues long. The CDR3 loop is CASSPGQGQETQYF. CDR3 in DNA: TGTGCCAGCAGCCCAGGACAGGGCCAAGAGACCCAGTACTTC.

Note on this clone: One junction end disagrees with the germline gene, perhaps due to a read error. This chain uses TRBV4-2 with TRBJ2-3; 10 bases fit TRBD2. Germline CDR1 and CDR2: LGHNA and YNFKEQ. CDR3 size: 17 residues. This chain's CDR3 is CASSQGTSGGALDTQYF. CDR3 coding DNA: TGTGCCAGCAGTCAAGGGACGAGCGGGGGGGCCTTGGATACGCAGTATTTT.

The rearrangement links TRBV6-2 or TRBV6-3 to TRBJ1-2; D is possibly TRBD1 (6 bases). CDR3 size: 16 residues. V dropped 2 bases and J dropped 8 bases, with 21 bases sitting between them. CDR1 and CDR2 from the germline V gene are MNHEY and SVGEGT. The chain's CDR3 is CASSYPANGGPRGYTF. In nucleotides, the CDR3 is TGTGCCAGCAGTTACCCCGCGAACGGGGGGCCACGCGGCTACACCTTC.